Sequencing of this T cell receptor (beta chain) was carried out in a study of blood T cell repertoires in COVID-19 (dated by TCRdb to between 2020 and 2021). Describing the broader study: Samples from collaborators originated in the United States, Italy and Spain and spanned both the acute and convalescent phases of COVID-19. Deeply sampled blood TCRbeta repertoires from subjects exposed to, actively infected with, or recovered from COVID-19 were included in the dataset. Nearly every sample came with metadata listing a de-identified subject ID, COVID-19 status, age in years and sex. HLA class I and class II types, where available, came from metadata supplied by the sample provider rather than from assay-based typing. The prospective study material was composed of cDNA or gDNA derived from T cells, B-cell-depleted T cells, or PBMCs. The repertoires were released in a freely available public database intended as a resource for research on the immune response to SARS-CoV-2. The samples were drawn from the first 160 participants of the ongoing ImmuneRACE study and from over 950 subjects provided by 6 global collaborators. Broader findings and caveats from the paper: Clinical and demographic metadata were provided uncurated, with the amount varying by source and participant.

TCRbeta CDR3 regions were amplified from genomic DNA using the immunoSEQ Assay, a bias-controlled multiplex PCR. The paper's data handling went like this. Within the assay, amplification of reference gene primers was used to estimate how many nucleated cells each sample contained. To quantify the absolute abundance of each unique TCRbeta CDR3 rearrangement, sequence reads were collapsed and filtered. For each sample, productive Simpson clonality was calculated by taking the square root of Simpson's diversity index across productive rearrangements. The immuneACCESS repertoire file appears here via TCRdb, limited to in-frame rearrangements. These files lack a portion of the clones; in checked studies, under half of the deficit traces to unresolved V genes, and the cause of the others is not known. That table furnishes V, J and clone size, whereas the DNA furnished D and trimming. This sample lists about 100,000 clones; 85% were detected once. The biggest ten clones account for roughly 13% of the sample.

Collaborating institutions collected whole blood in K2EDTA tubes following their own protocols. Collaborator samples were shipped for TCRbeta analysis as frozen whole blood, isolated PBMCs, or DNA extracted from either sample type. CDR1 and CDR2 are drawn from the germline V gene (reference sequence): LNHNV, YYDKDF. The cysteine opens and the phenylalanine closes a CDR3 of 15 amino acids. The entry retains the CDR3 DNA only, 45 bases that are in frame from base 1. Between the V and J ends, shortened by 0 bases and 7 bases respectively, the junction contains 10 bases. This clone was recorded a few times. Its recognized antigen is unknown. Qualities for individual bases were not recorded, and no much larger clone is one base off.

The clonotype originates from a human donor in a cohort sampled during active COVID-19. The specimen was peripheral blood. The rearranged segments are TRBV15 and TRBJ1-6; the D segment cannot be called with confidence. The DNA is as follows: TGTGCCACCAGCAGAGATCGAGACAACAATTCACCCCTCCACTTT. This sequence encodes CATSRDRDNNSPLHF.